This entry lists 32 T cell receptor beta chains sequenced from one sample in a study of CD8 T cells in ankylosing spondylitis. TCRdb called the 5' RACE reads again in MiXCR, with one record for every CDR3 protein. The sample comprises over 25,000 distinct CDR3 sequences, 7.9% of which are singletons, and nearly 30% rests with the top ten. The sequenced material came from blood. The receptors originated from a male donor with ankylosing spondylitis or in good health (not recorded which).

At least ten counts were recorded for this clonotype. The chain carries TRBV18 and TRBJ2-2, with TRBD1 identical over 8 bases. CDR1 and CDR2 (germline): KGHSH, LQKENI. CDR3 length: 16 residues. After removal of 3 bases from V and 1 base from J, the junction contained 4 bases not matched to a gene. CDR3 sequence reads: CASSPWTGRNTGELFF. DNA for the CDR3: TGTGCCAGCTCACCGTGGACAGGGAGGAACACCGGGGAGCTGTTTTTT.

The chain recombines TRBV3-1 with TRBJ2-7; no reliable D call. The germline gives CDR1 LGHDT, CDR2 YNNKEL (reference sequence). V lost 3 bases, J lost 7 bases, and 7 bases lay in between. The CDR3 extends over 11 amino acids. CDR3 DNA: TGTGCCAGCAGCCAGACGGAGGAGCAGTACTTC. It encodes CASSQTEEQYF.

This chain uses TRBV20-1 with TRBJ2-7; 10 positions match TRBD1. V was pared by 6 bases and J by 4 bases, with 9 bases of the junction left unmatched. The CDR3 loop spans 14 amino acids. Germline assignment: CDR1 DFQATT and CDR2 SNEGSKA (reference sequence). The CDR3 loop reads CSATDRGGPYEQYV. The CDR3 region has the DNA TGCAGTGCCACGGACAGGGGGGGACCGTACGAGCAGTACGTC.

This chain links TRBV24-1 with TRBJ2-3; tentative D call: TRBD1 (5 bases). CDR3 length: 13 residues. V shed 4 bases and J shed 7 bases, with 11 bases lying between them. CDR1 is KGHDR and CDR2 is SFDVKD in the germline V gene. DNA of the CDR3: TGTGCCACCAGTGAGGGGCGGCGGCATACGCAGTATTTT. This gives the protein CATSEGRRHTQYF.

J is TRBJ2-1 and V is TRBV28; D ambiguous. Germline V gene lookup returns CDR1 MDHEN and CDR2 SYDVKM. The CDR3 totals 15 residues. V was cut by 4 bases and J by 10 bases, with 20 bases left in between. CDR3 sequence reads: CASSSIARLLREQFF. In DNA form, the CDR3 reads TGTGCCAGCAGTTCAATTGCTAGGCTGCTTCGCGAGCAGTTCTTC.

In its sample, this clonotype was seen many times. The gene calls are TRBV29-1 and TRBJ2-1; D remains ambiguous. CDR3 length: 13 residues. The V gene lost 3 bases and the J gene lost 4 bases, with 10 bases spanning the gap. Per germline, CDR1 SQVTM and CDR2 ANQGSEA. CDR3 in amino acids: CSVDPQNYNEQFF. CDR3 coding DNA: TGCAGCGTTGACCCCCAGAATTACAATGAGCAGTTCTTC.

V is TRBV25-1 and J is TRBJ2-5; 9 bases map to TRBD1. The V and J ends lost 6 bases and 5 bases, in that order; junction bases with no gene match: 7. This CDR3 is 14 amino acids long. CDR1 MGHDK and CDR2 SYGVNS come from the germline V gene. The CDR3 reads CASRQGAWWETQYF. CDR3 bases: TGTGCCAGCAGACAGGGGGCTTGGTGGGAGACCCAGTACTTC.

A few counts support this clonotype. V is TRBV5-5 and J is TRBJ2-5, with D unclear. Trimming cost V 4 bases and J 1 base, with 11 bases left between them. The CDR3 is 14 amino acids. Looked up from germline, CDR1 is SGHKS and CDR2 is YYEKEE (reference sequence). The CDR3 is CASSRVGVQETQYF. For the CDR3, the DNA is TGTGCCAGCAGCCGAGTTGGGGTCCAAGAGACCCAGTACTTC. The complete variable domain, with remaining parts taken from reference TRBV5-5 and TRBJ2-5, reads DAGVTQSPTHLIKTRGQQVTLRCSPISGHKSVSWYQQVLGQGPQFIFQYYEKEERGRGNFPDRFSARQFPNYSSELNVNALLLGDSALYLCASSRVGVQETQYFGPGTRLLVL.

This clonotype was seen at least ten times. The chain combines TRBV20-1 with TRBJ2-7; the match to TRBD1 covers 8 bases. The V gene's germline CDR1 is DFQATT and CDR2 SNEGSKA (reference sequence). The CDR3 totals 14 residues. Trimming at V came to 1 base and at J to 7 bases, leaving 9 bases not matched to a gene. Here the CDR3 reads CSARAGRGQDEQYF. DNA of the CDR3: TGCAGTGCTAGAGCGGGCAGGGGGCAGGATGAGCAGTACTTC.

This clonotype was detected ten times or more. CDR3 sequence reads: CSVELRDSYNEQFF. CDR3 DNA: TGCAGCGTTGAACTCCGGGACAGTTACAATGAGCAGTTCTTC. This chain uses TRBV29-1 with TRBJ2-1, with TRBD1 matching over 7 bases. CDR1 and CDR2 from the germline V gene are SQVTM and ANQGSEA. CDR3 length: 14 amino acids. V trimming: 2 bases; J trimming: 4 bases; junction bases outside the gene matches: 5.

This clonotype was picked up many times. CDR3 sequence (DNA): TGTGCCAGCAGTCCGCGGGACAGGGGGCGCCGCACCGGGGAGCTGTTTTTT. Its protein product is CASSPRDRGRRTGELFF. This chain joins TRBV28 and TRBJ2-2; TRBD1 matches at 12 bases. CDR1 is MDHEN and CDR2 is SYDVKM in the germline V gene. The length of the CDR3 is 17 residues. After removal of 5 bases from V and 4 bases from J, the junction contained 8 bases not matched to a gene.

The chain links TRBV6-6 to TRBJ2-5, with TRBD1 matching over 8 bases. Germline lookup yields CDR1 MNHNY and CDR2 SVGAGI (reference sequence). V was pared by 4 bases and J by 3 bases, with 4 bases of the junction left unmatched. This CDR3 is built from 14 residues. This CDR3 is CASSWNRGEETQYF. The CDR3 DNA sequence: TGTGCCAGCAGTTGGAACAGGGGGGAAGAGACCCAGTACTTC.

This clonotype has only a few counts. J is TRBJ1-1 and V is TRBV19; TRBD1 is a possible D gene (6 bases). Per germline, CDR1 LNHDA and CDR2 SQIVND (reference sequence). The V end was cut by 4 bases, the J end by 7 bases, with 13 bases between. There are 13 residues in the CDR3. The CDR3 nucleotides read TGTGCCAGTAGTACCAACAGGGTGGGTGAAGCTTTCTTT. It codes for CASSTNRVGEAFF.

The chain carries TRBV7-3 and TRBJ2-2; 9 nucleotides agree with TRBD1. The germline V gene encodes CDR1 SGHTA and CDR2 FQGTGA. V trimming: 4 bases; J trimming: 7 bases; junction bases outside the gene matches: 13. The CDR3 spans 17 residues. CDR3 sequence: CASSSTSGTGNYGELFF. The CDR3, as DNA: TGTGCCAGCAGCTCGACCTCCGGGACAGGGAATTACGGGGAGCTGTTTTTT. Full variable domain (remainder filled in from reference TRBV7-3 and TRBJ2-2): GAGVSQTPSNKVTEKGKYVELRCDPISGHTALYWYRQSLGQGPEFLIYFQGTGAADDSGLPNDRFFAVRPEGSVSTLKIQRTERGDSAVYLCASSSTSGTGNYGELFFGEGSRLTVL.

The chain combines TRBV7-3 with TRBJ2-1; no firm D call. V was pared by 5 bases and J by 8 bases, with 16 bases between. CDR1 is SGHTA and CDR2 is FQGTGA in the germline V gene. The CDR3 runs 14 residues. The CDR3 coding sequence is TGTGCCAGCAGCCCCTCGCGGTCGGGCTATGAGCAGTTCTTC. This sequence encodes CASSPSRSGYEQFF.

The chain employs TRBV7-2 and TRBJ1-6; D gene uncertain. CDR3 length: 12 residues. Germline CDR1 reads SGHTA; CDR2 reads FQGNSA. V was trimmed by 0 bases and J by 14 bases, leaving 8 bases between them. CDR3 coding DNA: TGTGCCAGCAGCTTAGCGGGTGGGTCCCTCCACTTT. It codes for CASSLAGGSLHF.

This clonotype came up a few times. The V call is TRBV28, the J call TRBJ2-1; weak D call: TRBD2 (6 bases). This CDR3 contains 15 residues. Germline V lookup: CDR1 MDHEN, CDR2 SYDVKM. Trimming stripped 4 bases from V and 3 bases from J, with 13 bases between. CDR3 DNA sequence: TGTGCCAGCAGTTACGGGACTCTCCTCTACAATGAGCAGTTCTTC. Its translation is CASSYGTLLYNEQFF.

This clonotype showed up just a few times. J is TRBJ2-1 and V is TRBV14, with D possibly matching TRBD1 (6 bases). CDR1 is SGHDN and CDR2 is FVKESK in the germline V gene. The V end lost 3 bases, the J end lost 9 bases, and 9 bases lay between the germline ends. There are 12 residues in the CDR3. This CDR3 reads CASSQSGVEQFF. DNA of the CDR3: TGTGCCAGCAGCCAGTCAGGGGTTGAGCAGTTCTTC.

V usage is TRBV12-3 or TRBV12-4 and J usage is TRBJ2-5; maybe TRBD1 (8 bases). Trimming shortened V by 5 bases and J by 3 bases, and 13 bases separated the two germline ends. CDR3 length: 14 amino acids. CDR3 residues: CASSPTGGEETQYF. CDR3 nucleotide sequence: TGTGCCAGCAGTCCTACAGGGGGGGAAGAGACCCAGTACTTC.

This clonotype is termed medium-sized (0.01 to 0.1%). The chain uses TRBV12-3 or TRBV12-4 and TRBJ1-2; 8 positions agree with TRBD1. Trimming at V came to 6 bases and at J to 5 bases, leaving 8 bases not matched to a gene. The CDR3 totals 14 residues. This chain's CDR3 is CASSPGTGSYGYTF. The CDR3 DNA is TGTGCCAGCAGCCCAGGGACAGGCTCTTATGGCTACACCTTC.

This clonotype was seen ten or more times. V gene TRBV24-1 combines with J gene TRBJ2-1, with TRBD2 matching over 8 bases. Germline CDR1 reads KGHDR; CDR2 reads SFDVKD. The V segment lost 5 bases and the J segment 4 bases; nucleotides outside the gene matches: 3. CDR3 length equals 14 residues. CDR3 coding DNA: TGTGCCACCAGTGGTAGCGGGGTATACAATGAGCAGTTCTTC. This gives the protein CATSGSGVYNEQFF.

This clonotype was picked up a small number of times. J is TRBJ2-1 and V is TRBV6-2 or TRBV6-3; TRBD2 matches 8 bases. The CDR3 runs to 14 residues. J was trimmed by 9 bases and V by 8 bases; bases with no gene match: 12. The germline gives CDR1 MNHEY, CDR2 SVGEGT. The CDR3 sequence is CASRASGRSAEQFF. In nucleotides, the CDR3 is TGTGCCAGCCGGGCAAGCGGGAGATCGGCTGAGCAGTTCTTC.

This clonotype has at least ten counts. The chain combines TRBV20-1 with TRBJ1-1; no firm D call. CDR1 is DFQATT and CDR2 is SNEGSKA in the germline V gene (reference sequence). CDR3 length: 13 amino acids. V was clipped by 1 base and J by 3 bases, with 9 bases between them. Here the CDR3 DNA reads TGCAGTGCTAGAGTCGGGATGGACACTGAAGCTTTCTTT. This translates into CSARVGMDTEAFF.

The chain carries TRBV5-1 and TRBJ1-4, with D unclear. This CDR3 contains 15 residues. Germline V gene sequence: CDR1 SGHRS, CDR2 YFSETQ. Trimming removed 0 bases at V and 7 bases at J, with 13 bases between. Written as DNA, the CDR3 is TGCGCCAGCAGCTTGGAATGGGGAGGCGGTGAAAAACTGTTTTTT. Protein: CASSLEWGGGEKLFF.

This clonotype has just a few counts. The chain joins TRBV6-2 or TRBV6-3 to TRBJ2-2; D perhaps matches TRBD1 (5 bases). Looked up from germline, CDR1 is MNHEY and CDR2 is SVGEGT. V gave up 0 bases and J gave up 5 bases, with 7 bases separating them. There are 14 residues in the CDR3. CDR3 in DNA: TGTGCCAGCAGTTACTCAAGGGGAACCGGGGAGCTGTTTTTT. Amino acid sequence: CASSYSRGTGELFF.

The rearrangement links TRBV4-3 to TRBJ1-1; D might be TRBD1 (6 bases). This CDR3 comprises 15 residues. Germline CDR1 and CDR2: LGHNA and YSLEER. V was cut by 0 bases and J by 7 bases, with 15 bases left in between. The CDR3 spells CASSQDTTGLLEAFF. CDR3 sequence (DNA): TGCGCCAGCAGCCAAGACACCACAGGGTTGCTTGAAGCTTTCTTT.

This chain links TRBV28 with TRBJ2-2, with D possibly TRBD2 on 6 matching bases. Trimming took off 3 bases at V and 0 bases at J, with 11 bases between the two ends. CDR3 length: 16 residues. CDR1 and CDR2 from the germline V gene are MDHEN and SYDVKM. The CDR3 nucleotides read TGTGCCAGCAGTTTTTGGGGGGTTGCGAACACCGGGGAGCTGTTTTTT. It specifies CASSFWGVANTGELFF.

This clonotype has a handful of counts. The chain links TRBV5-1 to TRBJ1-3, with 7 positions matching TRBD1. Trimming removed 1 base from V and 9 bases from J; junction bases left unmatched: 10. The CDR3 is made up of 15 amino acids. Germline CDR1 and CDR2: SGHRS and YFSETQ. The CDR3 protein is CASSLSTGEDATIYF. Here the CDR3 DNA reads TGCGCCAGCAGCTTGAGCACAGGGGAGGATGCCACCATATATTTT.

In this sample, this clonotype turned up a few times. This sequence joins TRBV9 and TRBJ2-7; D gene unclear. The CDR3 is 10 amino acids. Germline V gene sequence: CDR1 SGDLS, CDR2 YYNGEE. V lost 5 bases and J 6 bases, leaving 6 bases between the germline ends. CDR3 in DNA: TGTGCCAGCAGTCCCCTCGAGCAGTACGTC. This sequence encodes CASSPLEQYV.

This clonotype occurred a few times. The chain joins TRBV4-3 to TRBJ2-7; D uncertain. V was pared by 1 base and J by 4 bases, with 8 bases between. The CDR3 covers 13 residues. The V gene's germline CDR1 is LGHNA and CDR2 YSLEER. The DNA for the CDR3 is TGCGCCAGCAGCCAAGCCCCCAGGTACGAGCAGTACTTC. It yields the protein CASSQAPRYEQYF.

This clonotype has more than one count but fewer than ten. The rearrangement links TRBV29-1 to TRBJ2-1, with D tentatively TRBD1 or TRBD2 (5 bases each). V dropped 4 bases and J dropped 6 bases, with 10 bases sitting between them. The CDR3 is 12 residues long. Per germline, CDR1 SQVTM and CDR2 ANQGSEA. This CDR3 reads CSVGPGTNEQFF. The CDR3 DNA follows: TGCAGCGTTGGTCCTGGGACCAATGAGCAGTTCTTC.

This clonotype was counted at least ten times. The genes are TRBV20-1 and TRBJ2-3, with 8 bases fitting TRBD2. The ends lost 5 bases at V and 2 bases at J; junction bases unmatched: 9. Per the germline V gene, CDR1 is DFQATT and CDR2 is SNEGSKA (reference sequence). This CDR3 is 15 amino acids long. The CDR3 DNA sequence: TGCAGTGCTTCACCGGTAGCGGGGTACACAGATACGCAGTATTTT. This encodes CSASPVAGYTDTQYF.